A selection of T cell receptor beta chains follows, all from one sample in a study of blood T cell repertoires in COVID-19. Some clones are missing from TCRdb's copy, which holds only in-frame ones; the method was immunoSEQ multiplex PCR. The sample lists roughly 170,000 clones, roughly four fifths occurring once. Sequencing input: peripheral blood. The receptor source for this set is a human donor in a cohort sampled during active COVID-19. The CDR3 runs from the conserved cysteine through the conserved F or W. Each record gives: J gene, V gene, clone size, D gene, CDR3 DNA, CDR3 protein. The D gene is left open where the match is weak. Some rows have no size entry. The others give once, few or many, or a class for an expanded clone.

TRBJ1-1	TRBV6-5	.	.	TGTGCCAGCAGTTTCGGCACTGAAGCTTTCTTT	CASSFGTEAFF
TRBJ2-5	TRBV5-1	.	.	TGCGCCAGCAGCTATTTCTCAGGGGACCTACAAGAGACCCAGTACTTC	CASSYFSGDLQETQYF
TRBJ2-5	TRBV18	.	TRBD1	TGTGCCAGCTCACACAGGGGGAGGCAAGAGACCCAGTACTTC	CASSHRGRQETQYF
TRBJ2-1	TRBV9	.	.	TGTGCCAGCAGCGTATGGGGAGGTGAGCAGTTCTTC	CASSVWGGEQFF
TRBJ1-6	TRBV5-8	.	.	TGTGCCAGCAGCTTGGTGGGCGTAACGGGGAATTCACCCCTCCACTTT	CASSLVGVTGNSPLHF
TRBJ2-2	TRBV5-8	once	.	TGTGCCAGCAGCTTGGCCCGGACAGAGGCGAACACCGGGGAGCTGTTTTTT	CASSLARTEANTGELFF
TRBJ2-2	TRBV10-3	.	TRBD1	TGTGCCATGAGACAGGGAAGTACCGCCGGGGAGCTGTTTTTT	CAMRQGSTAGELFF
TRBJ2-2	TRBV21-1	.	.	TGTGCCAGCGGAGGACAGGCGAACACCGGGGAGCTGTTTTTT	CASGGQANTGELFF
TRBJ1-3	TRBV30	once	TRBD1	TGTGCCTGGAGTGTGGGACAGGGCAGTGGAAACACCATATATTTT	CAWSVGQGSGNTIYF
TRBJ2-7	TRBV11-1	few	TRBD2	TGTGCCAGCAGCTTCGGACTAGCGGACGAGCAGTACTTC	CASSFGLADEQYF
TRBJ2-2	TRBV19	.	.	TGTGCCAGTAGAAAGGGGGATTACACCGGGGAGCTGTTTTTT	CASRKGDYTGELFF
TRBJ1-1	TRBV2	.	.	TGTGCCAGCAGTGAAGCTGGTGGCTTCTCCACTGAAGCTTTCTTT	CASSEAGGFSTEAFF
TRBJ1-1	TRBV5-1	.	TRBD1	TGCGCCAGCAGCAGGACAGGGACCTTGAACACTGAAGCTTTCTTT	CASSRTGTLNTEAFF
TRBJ2-3	TRBV13	.	TRBD2	TGTGCCAGCAGCGCCAAGGTTTCTGGGACTAGTGGCACAGATACGCAGTATTTT	CASSAKVSGTSGTDTQYF
TRBJ1-1	TRBV12-3/TRBV12-4	.	.	TGTGCCAGCATTTCAACTTCTGTTGCTTTCTTT	CASISTSVAFF
TRBJ1-4	TRBV7-9	.	TRBD1	TGTGCCAGCAGCCAGGGACAGGGCGTAATGAATGAAAAACTGTTTTTT	CASSQGQGVMNEKLFF
TRBJ2-5	TRBV5-4	.	TRBD2	TGTGCCAGCAGCCCCAAGGGGACTAGCGGGGTGGAGACCCAGTACTTC	CASSPKGTSGVETQYF
TRBJ1-2	TRBV7-2	.	TRBD1	TGTGCCAGCAGCTTAGAGGACAGGGTATATGGCTACACCTTC	CASSLEDRVYGYTF
TRBJ1-5	TRBV27	.	.	TGTGCCAGCAGTTTCGCAGGACACATGAATCAGCCCCAGCATTTT	CASSFAGHMNQPQHF
TRBJ2-7	TRBV3-1/TRBV3-2	.	.	TGTGCCAGCAGCCAAGTAGCGAACGAGCAGTACTTC	CASSQVANEQYF
TRBJ2-1	TRBV12-3/TRBV12-4	.	.	TGTGCCAGCAGTTTAGGCGGGGTCCTTGAGCAGTTCTTC	CASSLGGVLEQFF
TRBJ1-5	TRBV6-1	.	.	TGTGCCAGCAGTGAATTTTCGTATCAGCCCCAGCATTTT	CASSEFSYQPQHF
TRBJ2-5	TRBV7-8	.	TRBD2	TGTGCCAGCAGCTCTGGACTAGCGGGGGTAGAAAGGACCCAGTACTTC	CASSSGLAGVERTQYF
TRBJ2-2	TRBV27	.	.	TGTGCCAGCACCCATGGGGGCAGAACCGGGGAGCTGTTTTTT	CASTHGGRTGELFF